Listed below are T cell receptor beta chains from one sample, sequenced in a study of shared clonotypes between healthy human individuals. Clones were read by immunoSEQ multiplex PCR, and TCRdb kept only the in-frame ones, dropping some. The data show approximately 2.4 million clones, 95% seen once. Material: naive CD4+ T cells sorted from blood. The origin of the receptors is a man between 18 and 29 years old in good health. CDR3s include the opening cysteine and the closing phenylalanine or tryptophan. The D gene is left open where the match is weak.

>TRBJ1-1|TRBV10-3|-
TGTGCCATCAGTTTGGGCGGATTGAACACTGAAGCTTTCTTT
CAISLGGLNTEAFF
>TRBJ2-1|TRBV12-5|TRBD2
TGTGCTAGTGGTTTGGTACTACTAGCGGGGAATAATGAGCAGTTCTTC
CASGLVLLAGNNEQFF
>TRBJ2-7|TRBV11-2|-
TGTGCCAGCAGCTTAGAGGAAATCCACGAGCAGTACTTC
CASSLEEIHEQYF
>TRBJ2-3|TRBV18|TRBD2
TGTGCCAGCTCACCACCCGGGACTAGCGCCACAGATACGCAGTATTTT
CASSPPGTSATDTQYF
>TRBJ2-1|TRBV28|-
TGTGCCAGCAGTTTAGGCCCTAGGAATGAGCAGTTCTTC
CASSLGPRNEQFF
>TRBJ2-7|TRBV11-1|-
TGTGCCAGCAGTTCCAGGGGTCCCGGGGGCTCCTACGAGCAGTACTTC
CASSSRGPGGSYEQYF
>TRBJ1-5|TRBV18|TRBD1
TGTGCCAGCTCACCCTCACACGGGACAGGGAAAGGTCAGCCCCAGCATTTT
CASSPSHGTGKGQPQHF
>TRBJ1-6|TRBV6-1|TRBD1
TGTGCCAGCAGCCCCGGACAGGTTTATAATTCACCCCTCCACTTT
CASSPGQVYNSPLHF
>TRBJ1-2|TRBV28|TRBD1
TGTGCCAGCAGTTTTATAGGGGGCGCAGGGTATGGCTACACCTTC
CASSFIGGAGYGYTF
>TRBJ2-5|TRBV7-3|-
TGTGCCAGCAGCTTAACGGGGACACCGTACCAAGAGACCCAGTACTTC
CASSLTGTPYQETQYF